This T cell receptor beta chain was obtained from a study of beta chain features in type 1 diabetes. General study findings and limits: TCRB CDR3 length was moderately but significantly reduced in all four CD4+ subsets of Type 1 diabetes patients. Cells expressing TCR highly could be over-represented by cDNA sequencing.

It was one heparinised blood draw, averaging approximately 100 mL, that each donor gave. Sorted CD4+ subsets: naive, central memory, regulatory, stem cell-like memory (CD45RO/CCR7/CD25/CD127/CD95/CD27 panel). V was cut by 6 bases and J by 5 bases, with 21 bases left in between. This CDR3 is 15 amino acids long. Germline V gene sequence: CDR1 SQVTM, CDR2 ANQGSEA. This clone has ten or more counts. Its cognate antigen is unknown. The whole isolated RNA underwent reverse transcription, so sequencing captured expressed TCRB transcripts. The average output of naive, central memory and regulatory T cell samples was approximately 3.7 million reads. The data were produced by immunoSEQ multiplex PCR, yet TCRdb's version contains in-frame clones alone and is incomplete. The table has 120,000 or so clones, roughly 17% seen once.

This chain uses TRBV29-1 with TRBJ2-3, with D perhaps matching TRBD1 or TRBD2 (7 bases each). Material for sequencing was central memory CD4+ T cells from blood. This TCR derives from a man between 18 and 29 years old with type 1 diabetes. The CDR3 is CSVAWGGGSGDTQYF. In nucleotides, the CDR3 is TGCAGCGTCGCCTGGGGAGGGGGCAGTGGAGATACGCAGTATTTT.